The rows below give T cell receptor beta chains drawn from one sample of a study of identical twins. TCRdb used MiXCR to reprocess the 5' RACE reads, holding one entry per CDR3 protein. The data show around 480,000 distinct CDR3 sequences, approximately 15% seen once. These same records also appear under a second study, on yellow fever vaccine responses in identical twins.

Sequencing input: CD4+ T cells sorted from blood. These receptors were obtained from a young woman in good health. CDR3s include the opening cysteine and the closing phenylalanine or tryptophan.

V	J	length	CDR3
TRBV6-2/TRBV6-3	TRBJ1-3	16	CASSLPGQASGNTIYF
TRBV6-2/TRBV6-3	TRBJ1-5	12	CASSYRVQPQHF
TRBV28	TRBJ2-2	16	CASSQASGGRTGELFF
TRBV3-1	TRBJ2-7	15	CASSQVAGGMDEQYF
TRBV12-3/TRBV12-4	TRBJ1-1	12	CASSHRNTEAFF
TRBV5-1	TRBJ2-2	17	CASSLADPVSPTGELFF
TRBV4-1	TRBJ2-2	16	CASSQDPGGRTGELFF
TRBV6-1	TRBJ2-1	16	CASSQTDWWRDNEQFF
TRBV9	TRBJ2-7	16	CASSRSVGQGTYEQYF
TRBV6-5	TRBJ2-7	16	CASSYGVGLVGSEQYF
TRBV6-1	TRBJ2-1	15	CASSPASGPPEGQFF
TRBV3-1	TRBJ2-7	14	CASSQVAGRYEQYF
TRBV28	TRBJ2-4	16	CASGRGDSHPKNIQYF
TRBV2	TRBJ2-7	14	CASSVTGTAYEQYF
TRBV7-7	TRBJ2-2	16	CASSSTNRDRREELFF
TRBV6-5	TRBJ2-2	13	CASSYFGTGELFF
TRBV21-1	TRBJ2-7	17	CASSKGTGGVRAYEQYF
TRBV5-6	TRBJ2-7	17	CASSLYGGGSQSYEQYF
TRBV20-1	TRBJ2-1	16	CSAREASGREENEQFF
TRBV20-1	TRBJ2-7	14	CSAREPGSGGEQYF
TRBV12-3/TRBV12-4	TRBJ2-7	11	CASKFSGLLYF
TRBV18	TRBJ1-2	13	CASSPRGGDGYTF
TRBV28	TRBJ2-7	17	CASSASRGPFSSYEQYF
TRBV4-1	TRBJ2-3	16	CASSQVNSGARDTQYF
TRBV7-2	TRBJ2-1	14	CASSPWEVRNEQFF
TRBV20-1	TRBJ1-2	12	CSASWGVNGYTF
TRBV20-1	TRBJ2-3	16	CSASGGAIHGTDTQYF
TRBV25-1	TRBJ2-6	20	CASSAERGANRGTRANVLTF